The 12 T cell receptor beta chains presented below share a single source sample, sequenced in a study of shared clonotypes between healthy human individuals. Repertoires were generated with immunoSEQ multiplex PCR, while TCRdb's copy carries only in-frame clones and drops some. Seen here are 2 million to 3 million clones, approximately 94% observed once, and the top ten hold about 0.38%. The material sequenced was naive CD4+ T cells from PBMCs. This sample's subset: CD45RA+ positively selected. All receptors come from a man younger than 30 in good health. Some clones in this sample may be carry-over from other donors' samples.

CDR3 amino acids: CASSRDSISGNTIYF. For the CDR3, the DNA is TGCGCCAGCAGCCGGGACAGTATCTCTGGAAACACCATATATTTT. The V and J genes are TRBV5-1 and TRBJ1-3; 7 nucleotides line up with TRBD1. Trimming removed 4 bases from V and 0 bases from J; junction bases left unmatched: 4. The CDR3 is 15 residues long. Germline CDR1 is SGHRS and CDR2 is YFSETQ.

The gene calls are TRBV7-8 and TRBJ2-7; D remains unclear. The CDR3 is 15 residues long. Trimming removed 0 bases from V and 1 base from J, with 10 bases in between. Germline-derived CDR1 and CDR2 are SGHVS and FQNEAQ. CDR3 sequence reads: CASSLAPQASYEQYF. The CDR3 DNA reads TGTGCCAGCAGCTTAGCCCCGCAGGCGTCCTACGAGCAGTACTTC.

This sequence joins TRBV6-5 and TRBJ2-5, with 7 nucleotides matching TRBD1. The J call may be wrong; the DNA end is better matched by TRBJ2-7. The V gene's germline CDR1 is MNHEY and CDR2 SVGAGI. The CDR3 runs 15 residues. The CDR3 protein is CAPYDRDSCPYEQYF. CDR3 nucleotide sequence: TGTGCCCCCTACGACCGGGACAGCTGCCCCTACGAGCAGTACTTC.

Regarding this clone: Other DNA sequences in this sample translate to the same CDR3. This chain links TRBV10-3 with TRBJ1-3; no clear D. Deletions cut 5 bases from V and 0 bases from J, with 11 bases between. In germline, CDR1 is ENHRY, CDR2 SYGVKD. The length of the CDR3 is 15 residues. CDR3 loop: CAISLDEHSGNTIYF. In DNA, the CDR3 is TGTGCCATCAGTTTGGACGAGCACTCTGGAAACACCATATATTTT.

This sequence joins TRBV28 and TRBJ1-5, with a possible D match to TRBD1 (5 bases). V dropped 3 bases and J dropped 7 bases, with 10 bases sitting between them. Germline V gene lookup returns CDR1 MDHEN and CDR2 SYDVKM. CDR3 length: 13 amino acids. In DNA, the CDR3 is TGTGCCAGCAGTTTTTCCGGGGCACAGCCCCAGCATTTT. As protein: CASSFSGAQPQHF.

The V call is TRBV28, the J call TRBJ1-1, with TRBD1 as a possible D gene (5 bases). The CDR3 has 13 amino acids. CDR1 and CDR2 (germline): MDHEN, SYDVKM. V was cut by 6 bases and J by 11 bases, with 19 bases left in between. The CDR3 DNA reads as TGTGCCAGCAGCTCCCCAAACAGGCAGTTTGCTTTCTTT. Amino acids: CASSSPNRQFAFF.

This rearrangement joins TRBV28 to TRBJ1-3; D is unresolved. CDR1 and CDR2 from the germline V gene are MDHEN and SYDVKM. The CDR3 extends over 14 amino acids. Trimming took 3 bases from V and 1 from J, leaving 7 bases between them. The CDR3 reads CASSLTASGNTIYF. The DNA of the CDR3 is TGTGCCAGCAGTTTGACGGCTTCTGGAAACACCATATATTTT.

V usage is TRBV7-2 and J usage is TRBJ1-1; 7 bases align to TRBD1. With 5 bases clipped from V and 5 bases from J, the junction kept 8 bases outside the gene matches. Germline CDR1 SGHTA, CDR2 FQGNSA. The CDR3 contains 14 residues. Written as DNA, the CDR3 is TGTGCCAGCAGCCCCGACAGGGTTTATACTGAAGCTTTCTTT. This translates into CASSPDRVYTEAFF.

The chain joins TRBV28 to TRBJ2-7, with a weak D call TRBD2 (6 bases). V dropped 2 bases and J dropped 13 bases, with 18 bases sitting between them. This CDR3 spans 13 amino acids. The germline V gene has CDR1 MDHEN and CDR2 SYDVKM. CDR3 nucleotide sequence: TGTGCCAGCAGTTTAGGGGGTAGGGACTGCCCTTACTTC. This encodes CASSLGGRDCPYF.

V and J are TRBV28 and TRBJ1-5; no reliable D call. Germline loops: CDR1 MDHEN, CDR2 SYDVKM. The V gene lost 5 bases and the J gene lost 2 bases, with 10 bases spanning the gap. The CDR3 runs 14 residues. CDR3 DNA sequence: TGTGCCAGCAGTACACCATCTGGCAATCAGCCCCAGCATTTT. Residues: CASSTPSGNQPQHF.

A word on this clone: Other DNA sequences from this sample encode an identical CDR3 as well. The chain joins TRBV27 to TRBJ1-2; D might be TRBD1 (5 bases). This CDR3 has 13 residues. Germline assignment: CDR1 MNHEY and CDR2 SMNVEV (reference sequence). V was pared by 2 bases and J by 5 bases, with 9 bases between. CDR3 sequence: CASSLSQGYGYTF. CDR3 DNA: TGTGCCAGCAGTTTAAGCCAGGGTTATGGCTACACCTTC.

The rearrangement links TRBV28 to TRBJ1-4, with 7 bases fitting TRBD1. There are 13 residues in the CDR3. With V trimmed by 6 bases and J by 8 bases, 6 bases remained unmatched. CDR1 and CDR2 from the germline V gene are MDHEN and SYDVKM. CDR3 loop: CASSGPRGEKLFF. In DNA form, the CDR3 reads TGTGCCAGCAGCGGCCCCAGGGGGGAAAAACTGTTTTTT.